One sample yielded the 22 T cell receptor beta chains listed below, sequenced in a study of cytomegalovirus exposure and HLA in healthy donors. Primers: 60 Vbeta forward and 13 Jbeta reverse. Sequencing was performed with immunoSEQ multiplex PCR; in TCRdb, only in-frame clones are kept and a portion is missing. The sample lists roughly 160,000 clones; approximately 71% were seen once. What was sequenced was PBMCs. The receptors come from a girl aged 5-17 years in good health and CMV-seronegative.

V and J are TRBV6-5 and TRBJ1-1; TRBD1 agrees at 8 bases. The CDR3 has 12 residues. The germline gives CDR1 MNHEY, CDR2 SVGAGI. The V segment lost 5 bases and the J segment 13 bases; nucleotides outside the gene matches: 9. The CDR3 nucleotides are TGTGCCAGCAGTCCCCCGGACAGGGATGGTTTCTTT. Protein product: CASSPPDRDGFF.

The V and J genes are TRBV6-1 and TRBJ2-5; D might be TRBD1 (5 bases). This CDR3 has 14 amino acids. The V end lost 8 bases, the J end lost 4 bases, and 17 bases lay between the germline ends. Looked up from germline, CDR1 is MNHNS and CDR2 is SASEGT. CDR3 in DNA: TGTGCCAGCTCGCGTTGGGGCGATGCAGAGACCCAGTACTTC. This encodes CASSRWGDAETQYF.

The chain couples TRBV18 to TRBJ2-7, with TRBD2 matching over 8 bases. V lost 3 bases and J lost 2; bases outside the gene matches: 6. Germline V gene lookup returns CDR1 KGHSH and CDR2 LQKENI. The CDR3 contains 15 residues. CDR3 region: CASSPRRGGPYEQYF. The DNA of the CDR3 is TGTGCCAGCTCACCGCGTCGGGGGGGACCCTACGAGCAGTACTTC. The variable domain in full, with the rest retrieved from reference TRBV18 and TRBJ2-7, is NAGVMQNPRHLVRRRGQEARLRCSPMKGHSHVYWYRQLPEEGLKFMVYLQKENIIDESGMPKERFSAEFPKEGPSILRIQQVVRGDSAAYFCASSPRRGGPYEQYFGPGTRLTVT.

The chain has TRBV13 and TRBJ2-5; 8 bases map to TRBD1. The CDR3 extends over 16 amino acids. Germline lookup yields CDR1 PRHDT and CDR2 FYEKMQ (reference sequence). The V gene end was trimmed by 6 bases and the J gene end by 0 bases; junction bases not matched to a gene: 9. CDR3 in DNA: TGTGCCAGCAGTCCCCGTTACAGGGGGGACCAAGAGACCCAGTACTTC. It translates to CASSPRYRGDQETQYF. The variable domain in full, completed from reference TRBV13 and TRBJ2-5, reads AAGVIQSPRHLIKEKRETATLKCYPIPRHDTVYWYQQGPGQDPQFLISFYEKMQSDKGSIPDRFSAQQFSDYHSELNMSSLELGDSALYFCASSPRYRGDQETQYFGPGTRLLVL.

The chain recombines TRBV4-2 with TRBJ2-1, with D tentatively TRBD2 (7 bases). The V gene's germline CDR1 is LGHNA and CDR2 YNFKEQ. The V gene lost 0 bases and the J gene lost 5 bases, with 14 bases spanning the gap. The CDR3 covers 16 residues. The CDR3 DNA reads TGTGCCAGCAGCCAAGAGGGGCGGGGGCCTAACAATGAGCAGTTCTTC. Translated: CASSQEGRGPNNEQFF.

The rearrangement uses TRBV7-9 and TRBJ2-1, with D tentatively TRBD1 (6 bases). The germline gives CDR1 SEHNR, CDR2 FQNEAQ (reference sequence). The germline V and J ends were trimmed by 6 bases and 10 bases, with 22 bases remaining between them. The CDR3 covers 15 residues. CDR3 amino acids: CASSFQLGQFKEQFF. The CDR3 region has the DNA TGTGCCAGCAGTTTTCAGTTAGGACAGTTCAAGGAGCAGTTCTTC.

The chain couples TRBV7-8 to TRBJ1-2; tentatively, D is TRBD1 (6 bases). V was pared by 1 base and J by 3 bases, with 9 bases between. The CDR3 consists of 14 residues. CDR1 and CDR2 (germline): SGHVS, FQNEAQ. The CDR3, as DNA: TGTGCCAGCAGCTTAGGGACAGTTGACTATGGCTACACCTTC. This encodes CASSLGTVDYGYTF.

V gene TRBV7-3 combines with J gene TRBJ2-1; perhaps TRBD2 as D (5 bases). The germline gives CDR1 SGHTA, CDR2 FQGTGA. This CDR3 region has 17 residues. The ends were cut back, 2 bases at V and 8 bases at J, with 22 bases in the middle. The CDR3 loop reads CASSLRGSRSSRDEQFF. The CDR3 region has the DNA TGTGCCAGCAGCTTACGGGGATCTAGGTCGAGTCGAGATGAGCAGTTCTTC.

This clone has only a few counts. The chain couples TRBV5-6 to TRBJ2-1; 9 bases agree with TRBD1. The CDR3 loop spans 15 amino acids. V gave up 0 bases and J gave up 2 bases; unmatched junction bases: 0. Germline lookup yields CDR1 SGHDT and CDR2 YYEEEE. The CDR3 DNA sequence: TGTGCCAGCAGCTTGGACAGGGGGCCCTACAATGAGCAGTTCTTC. It is translated as CASSLDRGPYNEQFF.

This clone was seen only a few times. The chain recombines TRBV6-5 with TRBJ1-1; the D is unclear. The CDR3 is 13 residues long. CDR1 is MNHEY and CDR2 is SVGAGI in the germline V gene. The V and J ends lost 1 base and 5 bases respectively, with 8 bases between them. CDR3 nucleotide sequence: TGTGCCAGCAGTTACTTGGGCAGGACTGAAGCTTTCTTT. It yields the protein CASSYLGRTEAFF.

V gene TRBV6-1 combines with J gene TRBJ1-5; D is perhaps TRBD1 (6 bases). The germline V gene encodes CDR1 MNHNS and CDR2 SASEGT. V was cut by 6 bases and J by 1 base, with 7 bases left in between. This CDR3 comprises 13 residues. The CDR3, as DNA: TGTGCCAGCAGGGACAGCAGCAATCAGCCCCAGCATTTT. The encoded protein is CASRDSSNQPQHF.

The V gene is TRBV6-6, the J gene TRBJ1-1; 7 positions agree with TRBD1. CDR1 and CDR2 from the germline V gene are MNHNY and SVGAGI (reference sequence). With V trimmed by 7 bases and J by 8 bases, 16 bases remained unmatched. CDR3 length: 15 residues. The CDR3 nucleotides are TGTGCCAGCATCCATTCCGGGACAGAGAATTTAGAAGCTTTCTTT. As protein: CASIHSGTENLEAFF.

This chain links TRBV14 with TRBJ2-5; 7 bases are shared with TRBD2. Unmatched junction bases numbered 5, after V lost 2 bases and J lost 2 bases. This CDR3 comprises 15 residues. Per germline, CDR1 SGHDN and CDR2 FVKESK. CDR3 sequence reads: CASSQLGGGQETQYF. The DNA of the CDR3 is TGTGCCAGCAGCCAACTCGGCGGGGGACAAGAGACCCAGTACTTC.

The chain employs TRBV6-6 and TRBJ1-3; D gene uncertain. The CDR3 runs to 13 residues. The germline V gene has CDR1 MNHNY and CDR2 SVGAGI (reference sequence). The V gene lost 7 bases and the J gene lost 3 bases, with 10 bases spanning the gap. The CDR3, as DNA: TGTGCCAGCATCGGTTCAAATGGAAACACCATATATTTT. Translating it yields CASIGSNGNTIYF.

This clone appeared once. The chain joins TRBV5-1 to TRBJ2-5; D is ambiguous. This CDR3 region has 13 residues. V shed 7 bases and J shed 2 bases, with 12 bases lying between them. Germline-derived CDR1 and CDR2 are SGHRS and YFSETQ. The DNA for the CDR3 is TGCGCCAGCTACCCCCTAGATCAAGAGACCCAGTACTTC. Its translation: CASYPLDQETQYF.

The chain couples TRBV6-5 to TRBJ2-3; maybe TRBD2 (5 bases). The CDR3 runs to 14 residues. The V and J ends lost 2 bases and 2 bases respectively, with 8 bases between them. Germline CDR1 is MNHEY and CDR2 is SVGAGI. The CDR3: CASSYIGDTDTQYF. CDR3 coding DNA: TGTGCCAGCAGTTACATCGGGGACACAGATACGCAGTATTTT.

The rearrangement uses TRBV5-1 and TRBJ2-7; TRBD2 matches 8 bases. The V gene's germline CDR1 is SGHRS and CDR2 YFSETQ. V was pared by 3 bases and J by 7 bases, with 12 bases of the junction left unmatched. The CDR3 is made up of 15 amino acids. The CDR3: CASSSVHGGDWEQYF. The DNA for the CDR3 is TGCGCCAGCAGCTCGGTTCACGGGGGGGATTGGGAGCAGTACTTC.

The chain is built from TRBV19 and TRBJ1-1, with 8 bases aligning to TRBD1. Trimming cost V 6 bases and J 0 bases; bases outside gene matches: 3. The CDR3 extends over 14 amino acids. CDR1 and CDR2 from the germline V gene are LNHDA and SQIVND (reference sequence). The CDR3 here is CASSGQGMNTEAFF. The CDR3 DNA follows: TGTGCCAGTAGCGGACAGGGTATGAACACTGAAGCTTTCTTT. Looking up the rest from reference TRBV19 and TRBJ1-1 gives the full variable domain: DGGITQSPKYLFRKEGQNVTLSCEQNLNHDAMYWYRQDPGQGLRLIYYSQIVNDFQKGDIAEGYSVSREKKESFPLTVTSAQKNPTAFYLCASSGQGMNTEAFFGQGTRLTVV.

This clone came up a few times. The V gene is TRBV7-9, the J gene TRBJ1-2, with 7 bases that match TRBD1. V was pared by 3 bases and J by 7 bases, with 20 bases of the junction left unmatched. Germline V CDR1 and CDR2: SEHNR, FQNEAQ (reference sequence). CDR3 size: 18 residues. CDR3 nucleotides: TGTGCCAGCAGCTTCGGTAGTGGGGTCCGACAGGGTAGTAGTGGCTACACCTTC. It yields the protein CASSFGSGVRQGSSGYTF.

CDR3 in DNA: TGTGCCTGGAGTGTAGGCCTAGGGGTCAATCAGCCCCAGCATTTT. Translation: CAWSVGLGVNQPQHF. The rearrangement joins TRBV30 to TRBJ1-5; perhaps TRBD1 as D (5 bases). The CDR3 has 15 amino acids. The V and J ends lost 0 bases and 3 bases respectively, with 12 bases between them. The germline V gene encodes CDR1 GTSNPN and CDR2 SVGIG (reference sequence).

For the CDR3, the DNA is TGTGCCAGAATAAATGGAGGGGTCTTCTATGGCTACACCTTC. Amino acids: CARINGGVFYGYTF. V usage is TRBV5-3 and J usage is TRBJ1-2; TRBD1 is a possible D gene (5 bases). TRBV5-3 is noted as an ORF with a role that remains uncertain. V was shortened by 6 bases and J by 4 bases, with 16 bases between the two germline ends. This CDR3 is built from 14 residues.

The chain carries TRBV5-4 and TRBJ2-3; D possibly corresponds to TRBD1 (5 bases). The V end was cut by 3 bases, the J end by 3 bases, with 11 bases between. This CDR3 region has 14 residues. Germline V gene sequence: CDR1 SGHNT, CDR2 YYREEE (reference sequence). CDR3 nucleotide sequence: TGTGCCAGCAGCTATAACTCAGGGACAGATACGCAGTATTTT. Its translation is CASSYNSGTDTQYF.